This TCR beta chain appears in the sequencing data of a study of immune evolution from preneoplasia to lung adenocarcinoma. The study, taken as a whole, reports: Top clone share appeared to fall from AAH through AIS, MIA, adenocarcinoma.

This clone is a singleton in its sample. Its target is unknown. Trimming at V came to 2 bases and at J to 14 bases, leaving 7 bases not matched to a gene. This CDR3 spans 12 amino acids. Looked up from germline, CDR1 is MNHEY and CDR2 is SMNVEV (reference sequence). Patient tissue came from resections in Japan or China, 2014–2017. Macro-dissection enriched premalignant or tumor cells before nucleic acid extraction. Assay used: immunoSEQ multiplex PCR; TCRdb lists only in-frame clones, some missing. The sample lists 3,000 to 4,500 clones, roughly 82% occurring once. The TCR sequence derives from a person aged 70 to 80 with invasive lung adenocarcinoma. Sequenced input: FFPE invasive lung adenocarcinoma tissue. This chain joins TRBV27 and TRBJ2-3; TRBD1 aligns across 7 bases. CDR3 residues: CASSLIPGQRYF. The CDR3 coding sequence is TGTGCCAGCAGTTTAATTCCGGGACAGAGGTATTTT.